This T cell receptor (beta chain) was sequenced in a study of control samples from healthy donors and cancer patients. CDR1 is LGHNT, CDR2 FRNRAP, per germline. The trim removed 1 base at V and 4 bases at J, leaving 6 bases unmatched. There are 15 residues in the CDR3. The table came from immunoSEQ multiplex PCR; TCRdb's copy has only in-frame clones and leaves some out. The data contain roughly 52,000 clones, approximately 95% of them seen just once; the ten biggest clones take up around 1.9%. The TCR sequence derives from a woman aged 25 to 45 in good health. Sequencing input: blood. The chain employs TRBV12-5 and TRBJ2-5; 7 positions match TRBD1. The CDR3 nucleotides read TGTGCTAGTGGTTTGGGACGGACAGGATTAGAGACCCAGTACTTC. As protein: CASGLGRTGLETQYF.